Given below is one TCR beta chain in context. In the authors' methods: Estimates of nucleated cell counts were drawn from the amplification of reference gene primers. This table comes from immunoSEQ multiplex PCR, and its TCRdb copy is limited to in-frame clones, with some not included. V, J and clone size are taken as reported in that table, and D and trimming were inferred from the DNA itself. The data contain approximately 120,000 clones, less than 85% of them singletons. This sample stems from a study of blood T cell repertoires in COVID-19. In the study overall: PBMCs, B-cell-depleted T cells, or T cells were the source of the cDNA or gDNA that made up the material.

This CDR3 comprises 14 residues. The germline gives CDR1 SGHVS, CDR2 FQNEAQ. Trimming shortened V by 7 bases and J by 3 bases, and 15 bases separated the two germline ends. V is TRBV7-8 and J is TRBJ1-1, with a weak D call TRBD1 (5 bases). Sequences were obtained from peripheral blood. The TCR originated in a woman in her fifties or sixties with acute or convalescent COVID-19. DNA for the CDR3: TGTGCCAGCACCTCCCCCCAGGGTGACACTGAAGCTTTCTTT. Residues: CASTSPQGDTEAFF.